The clone carrying this TCR beta chain appeared many times. The sample comes from a study of T cells in Graves' hyperthyroidism and ophthalmopathy. Each diagnosis drew on symptoms, thyroxine, TRAb, thyroid ultrasound and orbital computed tomography findings. Researchers amplified the TCR beta CDR3 regions from RNA transcripts. HTBI primers were the set used in a first-round RT-PCR of the TCR CDR3. TCRdb re-analysed the multiplex PCR reads in MiXCR, keeping a single row per CDR3 protein. The data show more than 450,000 distinct CDR3 sequences, approximately 14% seen once. Germline CDR1 and CDR2: GTSNPN and SVGIG (reference sequence). The CDR3 contains 15 residues. J lost 2 bases, V lost 2 bases, and 5 bases had no gene match.

The sample consisted of blood. The chain is built from TRBV30 and TRBJ2-7; 11 nucleotides line up with TRBD2. The TCR sequence derives from a woman aged 40 to 49 with Graves' hyperthyroidism. The CDR3 is CAWSWGTSGTYEQYF. CDR3 sequence (DNA): TGTGCCTGGAGTTGGGGGACTAGCGGAACCTACGAGCAGTACTTC.